This T cell receptor beta chain came from a study of cytomegalovirus exposure and HLA in healthy donors. Across the study: Unique TCR beta sequences numbering about 100 million came from about 179 million T cells in an earlier analysis.

The donors were healthy bone marrow donors. Germline assignment: CDR1 MNHEY and CDR2 SVGAGI. With 0 bases removed from V and 0 bases from J, the gap between germline ends came to 12 bases. CDR3 size: 16 residues. In the PCR, 60 Vbeta and 13 Jbeta primers were used. The data were produced by immunoSEQ multiplex PCR, yet TCRdb's version contains in-frame clones alone and is incomplete. Among some 160,000 clones, around 73% were seen once, and the ten largest hold around 1.4%. The source material was PBMCs. This TCR came from a male donor in good health and CMV-seronegative. The chain recombines TRBV6-5 with TRBJ2-7; possible D gene TRBD2, 7 bases. CDR3: CASSYSRGGSSYEQYF. As DNA, the CDR3 is TGTGCCAGCAGTTACTCGAGGGGGGGGAGCTCCTACGAGCAGTACTTC.